The rows below give T cell receptor beta chains drawn from one sample of a study of T-cell memory formation after mild COVID-19. TCRdb reanalysed the 5' RACE reads using MiXCR and keeps one entry per CDR3 protein. Here the sample spans tens of thousands of distinct CDR3 sequences, roughly 12% being singletons. The sample comprised PBMCs or a T cell subset sorted from them (not recorded which). These receptors were collected from a young man who had mild COVID-19 (a few samples of this study predate the infection). Cell type and time point are not known. Both conserved end residues are part of each CDR3. The order of the fields is D gene, clone size, V gene, J gene, CDR3 protein, CDR3 DNA. A D gene is named only where the DNA matches it firmly. Clone size is given for some rows only: seen once, a few or many times, or a class if the clone is expanded.

NA,few,TRBV29-1,TRBJ2-3,CSVDSGGTDTQYF,TGCAGCGTTGATTCAGGGGGCACAGATACGCAGTATTTT
NA,NA,TRBV7-9,TRBJ2-5,CASSSSGGSQETQYF,TGTGCCAGCAGCTCATCGGGGGGCAGCCAAGAGACCCAGTACTTC
NA,few,TRBV6-5,TRBJ2-5,CASSYSVPSETQYF,TGTGCCAGCAGTTACAGCGTCCCCTCGGAGACCCAGTACTTC
NA,many,TRBV10-3,TRBJ2-5,CAISESGVETQYF,TGTGCCATCAGTGAGTCAGGGGTTGAGACCCAGTACTTC
TRBD1,few,TRBV2,TRBJ2-3,CASSETGGVDTQYF,TGTGCCAGCAGTGAAACAGGGGGCGTCGATACGCAGTATTTT
TRBD2,many,TRBV4-2,TRBJ2-3,CASSQELAGRLSSSTDTQYF,TGTGCCAGCAGCCAAGAACTAGCGGGGAGGCTATCCTCTAGCACAGATACGCAGTATTTT
NA,NA,TRBV9,TRBJ2-1,CASSVGPRGDNEQFF,TGTGCCAGCAGCGTAGGACCGCGGGGCGACAATGAGCAGTTCTTC
TRBD1,NA,TRBV20-1,TRBJ2-5,CSARGDRDLETQYF,TGCAGTGCTAGAGGAGACAGGGATTTGGAGACCCAGTACTTC
TRBD1,few,TRBV10-2,TRBJ2-7,CASSGTGPYEQYF,TGCGCCAGCAGTGGGACAGGACCCTACGAGCAGTACTTC
TRBD2,many,TRBV13,TRBJ2-3,CASSLGLAGGTDTQYF,TGTGCCAGCAGCTTAGGCCTAGCGGGGGGCACAGATACGCAGTATTTT
NA,few,TRBV7-8,TRBJ2-5,CASSSLGGSGETQYF,TGTGCCAGCAGCTCCCTGGGGGGCAGCGGGGAGACCCAGTACTTC
NA,few,TRBV4-3,TRBJ1-5,CASSQESRSNQPQHF,TGCGCCAGCAGCCAAGAATCCCGGTCCAATCAGCCCCAGCATTTT
NA,few,TRBV20-1,TRBJ2-1,CSAPDSREDEQFF,TGCAGTGCTCCGGACTCAAGAGAGGATGAGCAGTTCTTC
NA,few,TRBV12-3/TRBV12-4,TRBJ1-1,CASRWDPTEAFF,TGTGCCAGCAGGTGGGACCCCACTGAAGCTTTCTTT
TRBD1,NA,TRBV27,TRBJ1-6,CASRSGGGGSPLHF,TGTGCCAGCAGATCAGGGGGCGGGGGTTCACCCCTCCACTTT
TRBD2,few,TRBV20-1,TRBJ2-2,CSARVASGVGNTGELFF,TGCAGTGCTAGAGTGGCTAGCGGGGTAGGGAACACCGGGGAGCTGTTTTTT
NA,NA,TRBV4-1,TRBJ2-6,CASRGPGRTGANVLTF,TGCGCCAGCAGGGGACCGGGGAGGACTGGGGCCAACGTCCTGACTTTC
NA,NA,TRBV28,TRBJ1-2,CASSLGTAFRGYTF,TGTGCCAGCAGTCTCGGGACCGCTTTTCGTGGCTACACCTTC
NA,NA,TRBV3-1,TRBJ1-1,CASSQGRNTEAFF,TGTGCCAGCAGCCAAGGGCGGAACACTGAAGCTTTCTTT
TRBD1,few,TRBV9,TRBJ2-4,CASSPGQGASENIQYF,TGTGCCAGCAGCCCTGGACAGGGGGCTAGCGAAAACATTCAGTACTTC
NA,NA,TRBV24-1,TRBJ2-1,CATPPLNEQFF,TGTGCCACCCCACCCTTGAATGAGCAGTTCTTC
TRBD2,many,TRBV7-9,TRBJ2-3,CASSLVGTSGGTDTQYF,TGTGCCAGCAGCTTAGTCGGAACTAGCGGGGGCACAGATACGCAGTATTTT
TRBD1,NA,TRBV7-2,TRBJ2-4,CASNPTGGDIQYF,TGTGCCAGCAACCCGACAGGGGGAGACATTCAGTACTTC
NA,many,TRBV4-2,TRBJ2-3,CASSQETQPSTDTQYF,TGTGCCAGCAGCCAGGAGACACAACCTAGCACAGATACGCAGTATTTT
NA,NA,TRBV4-3,TRBJ2-3,CASSQLRDTGTDTQYF,TGCGCCAGCAGCCAACTCCGGGACACCGGCACAGATACGCAGTATTTT
NA,NA,TRBV27,TRBJ2-7,CASSWGTSYEQYF,TGTGCCAGCAGCTGGGGGACCTCCTACGAGCAGTACTTC
NA,few,TRBV5-1,TRBJ2-3,CASSLLSLEDTQYF,TGCGCCAGCAGCTTGTTGTCTTTAGAGGATACGCAGTATTTT
NA,NA,TRBV7-9,TRBJ1-1,CASSWGAGPEAFF,TGTGCCAGCAGCTGGGGGGCAGGGCCTGAAGCTTTCTTT
NA,NA,TRBV25-1,TRBJ2-7,CASRLTGSYEQYF,TGTGCCAGCAGGCTGACAGGTTCCTACGAGCAGTACTTC
NA,many,TRBV12-3/TRBV12-4,TRBJ2-1,CASSFYNEQFF,TGTGCCAGCAGTTTCTACAATGAGCAGTTCTTC
NA,few,TRBV5-4,TRBJ2-3,CASSDRTSSTDTQYF,TGTGCCAGCAGCGACAGGACGAGTAGCACAGATACGCAGTATTTT
NA,many,TRBV7-8,TRBJ2-4,CASSQGLAKNIQYF,TGTGCCAGCAGCCAAGGCCTAGCCAAAAACATTCAGTACTTC
NA,NA,TRBV7-6,TRBJ2-2,CASSFLNSQKSNTGELFF,TGTGCCAGCAGCTTTCTGAACAGCCAGAAATCGAACACCGGGGAGCTGTTTTTT
TRBD2,NA,TRBV7-4,TRBJ2-2,CASRGGVTGELVF,TGTGCCAGCAGGGGGGGGGTCACCGGGGAGCTGGTTTTT
NA,NA,TRBV20-1,TRBJ1-5,CSASPGGNQPQHF,TGCAGTGCTAGCCCGGGGGGCAATCAGCCCCAGCATTTT
NA,NA,TRBV29-1,TRBJ1-2,CSVEWGNYGYTF,TGCAGCGTTGAATGGGGGAACTATGGCTACACCTTC
NA,few,TRBV11-3,TRBJ2-3,CASSLALGTRNKDTQYF,TGTGCCAGCAGCTTAGCCCTGGGGACACGAAATAAAGATACGCAGTATTTT
NA,NA,TRBV18,TRBJ2-2,CASSLRQGRDTGELFF,TGTGCCAGCTCACTACGACAGGGGAGGGACACCGGGGAGCTGTTTTTT
NA,many,TRBV20-1,TRBJ1-2,CSARTGKGVLGYTF,TGCAGTGCTAGGACGGGAAAGGGGGTGTTAGGCTACACCTTC
TRBD2,NA,TRBV7-9,TRBJ2-3,CASSLPPPTSVFSDTQYF,TGTGCCAGCAGCTTACCCCCGCCGACTAGCGTTTTTTCAGATACGCAGTATTTT
TRBD1,NA,TRBV7-9,TRBJ1-1,CASSSQGAAEAFF,TGTGCCAGCAGTTCTCAGGGGGCTGCTGAAGCTTTCTTT